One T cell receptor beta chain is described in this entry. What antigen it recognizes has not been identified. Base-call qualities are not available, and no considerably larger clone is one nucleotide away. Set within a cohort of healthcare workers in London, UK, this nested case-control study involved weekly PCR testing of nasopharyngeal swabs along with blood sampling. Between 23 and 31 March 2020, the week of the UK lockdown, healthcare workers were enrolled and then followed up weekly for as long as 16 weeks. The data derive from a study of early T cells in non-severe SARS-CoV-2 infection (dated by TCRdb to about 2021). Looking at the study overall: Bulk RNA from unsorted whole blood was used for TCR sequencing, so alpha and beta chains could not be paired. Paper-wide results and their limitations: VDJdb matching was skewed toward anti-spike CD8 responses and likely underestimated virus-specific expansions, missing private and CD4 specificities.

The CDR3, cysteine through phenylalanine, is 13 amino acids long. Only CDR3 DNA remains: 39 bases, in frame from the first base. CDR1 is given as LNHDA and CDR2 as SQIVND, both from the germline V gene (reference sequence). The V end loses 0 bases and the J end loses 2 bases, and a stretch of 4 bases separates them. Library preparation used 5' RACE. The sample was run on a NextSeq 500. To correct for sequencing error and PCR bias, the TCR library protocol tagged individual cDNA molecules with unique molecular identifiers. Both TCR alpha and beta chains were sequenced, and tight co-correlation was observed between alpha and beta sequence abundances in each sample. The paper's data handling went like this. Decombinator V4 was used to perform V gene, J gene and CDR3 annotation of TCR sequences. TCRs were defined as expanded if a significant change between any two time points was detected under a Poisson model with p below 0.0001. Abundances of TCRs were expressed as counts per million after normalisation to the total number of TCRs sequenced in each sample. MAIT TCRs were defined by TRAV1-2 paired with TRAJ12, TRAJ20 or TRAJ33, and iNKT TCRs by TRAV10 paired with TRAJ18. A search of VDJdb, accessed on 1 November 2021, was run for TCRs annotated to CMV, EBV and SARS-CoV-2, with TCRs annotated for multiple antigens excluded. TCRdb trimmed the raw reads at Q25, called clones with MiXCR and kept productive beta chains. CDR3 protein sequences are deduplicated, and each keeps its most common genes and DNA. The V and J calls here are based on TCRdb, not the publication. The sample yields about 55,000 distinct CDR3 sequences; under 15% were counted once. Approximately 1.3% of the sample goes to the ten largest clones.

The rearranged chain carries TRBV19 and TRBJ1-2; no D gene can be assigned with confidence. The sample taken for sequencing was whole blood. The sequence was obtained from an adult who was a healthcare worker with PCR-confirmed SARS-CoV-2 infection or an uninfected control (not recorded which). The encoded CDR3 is CASSIEGNYGYTF. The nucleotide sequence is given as TGTGCCAGTAGTATAGAGGGAAACTATGGCTACACCTTC.